This TCR beta chain was retrieved from a study of blood T cell repertoires in COVID-19. In the study overall: From the United States, Italy and Spain came samples of acute and convalescent COVID-19.

All enrollees were roughly 18 to 90 years old and from fewer than 25 US areas. Symptom resolution, clearance, or two negative PCRs marked the recovered donors of Cohort 3. Germline loops: CDR1 MNHEY, CDR2 SMNVEV (reference sequence). The CDR3 length is 12 residues. Unmatched junction bases numbered 6, after V lost 7 bases and J lost 8 bases. Libraries were prepared by immunoSEQ multiplex PCR; TCRdb keeps only in-frame clonotypes and omits some of them. The sample records around 360,000 clones, roughly nine tenths being singletons. The sequence was collected from a young woman who had recovered from COVID-19. V gene TRBV27 combines with J gene TRBJ2-7, with 9 bases matching TRBD1. The sample comprised PBMCs or T cells enriched from blood (not recorded which). The DNA of the CDR3 is TGTGCCAGCACCCAGGGACAGGGAAAGCAGTACTTC. Its protein is CASTQGQGKQYF.